This record looks at one T cell receptor beta chain sequence and its context. What it binds is unknown. Trimming took off 1 base at V and 8 bases at J, with 17 bases between the two ends. Germline V gene sequence: CDR1 MNHNS, CDR2 SASEGT. This CDR3 region has 15 residues. The data derive from a study of OX40 agonist ivuxolimab in advanced cancers. For the study at large: Treatment of patients was with ivuxolimab, an agonistic anti-OX40 (CD134) antibody. Study-wide results and limits: Researchers did not determine the expanded peripheral T cells' antigen specificity.

Clones were sequenced by immunoSEQ multiplex PCR, and TCRdb holds only the in-frame ones, with some missing. The sample lists some 100,000 clones; about nine tenths were seen once. This receptor was taken from an adult with an advanced solid tumor such as melanoma, head and neck, liver or kidney cancer. The chain has TRBV6-1 and TRBJ1-2; no clear D gene. The material sequenced was CD4+ or CD8+ T cells sorted from blood, taken in a trial of the OX40 agonist ivuxolimab. DNA for the CDR3: TGTGCCAGCAGTGAAGTTGTAGCAGACTCGAGGGGCTACACCTTC. It encodes CASSEVVADSRGYTF.